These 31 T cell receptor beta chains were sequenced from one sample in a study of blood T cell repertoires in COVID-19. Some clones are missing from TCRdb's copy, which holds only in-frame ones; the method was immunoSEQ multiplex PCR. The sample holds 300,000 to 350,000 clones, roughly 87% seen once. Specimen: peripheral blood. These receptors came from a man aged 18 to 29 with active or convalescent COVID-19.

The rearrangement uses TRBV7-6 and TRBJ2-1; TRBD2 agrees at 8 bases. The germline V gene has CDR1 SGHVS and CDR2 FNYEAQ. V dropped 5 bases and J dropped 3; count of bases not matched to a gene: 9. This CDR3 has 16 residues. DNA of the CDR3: TGTGCCAGCAGCCAGTCCGCGGGGACTAGCTACAATGAGCAGTTCTTC. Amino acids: CASSQSAGTSYNEQFF.

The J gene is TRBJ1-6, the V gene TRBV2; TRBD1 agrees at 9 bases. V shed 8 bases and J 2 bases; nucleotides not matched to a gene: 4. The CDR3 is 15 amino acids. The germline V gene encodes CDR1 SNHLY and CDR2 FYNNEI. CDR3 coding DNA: TGTGCCAGCGGGGACAGGGACGCCTATAATTCACCCCTCCACTTT. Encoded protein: CASGDRDAYNSPLHF.

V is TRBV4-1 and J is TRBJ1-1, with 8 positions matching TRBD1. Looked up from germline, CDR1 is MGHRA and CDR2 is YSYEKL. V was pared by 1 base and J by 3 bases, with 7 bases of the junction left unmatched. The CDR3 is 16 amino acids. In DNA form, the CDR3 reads TGCGCCAGCAGCCAAGTCCCGGGACAGGTGGACACTGAAGCTTTCTTT. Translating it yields CASSQVPGQVDTEAFF.

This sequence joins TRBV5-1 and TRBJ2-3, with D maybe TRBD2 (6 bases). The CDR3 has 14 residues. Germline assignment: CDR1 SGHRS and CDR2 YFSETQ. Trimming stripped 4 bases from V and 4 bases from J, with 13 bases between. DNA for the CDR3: TGCGCCAGCAGCGCAAGACTAGTTCCAGATACGCAGTATTTT. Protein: CASSARLVPDTQYF.

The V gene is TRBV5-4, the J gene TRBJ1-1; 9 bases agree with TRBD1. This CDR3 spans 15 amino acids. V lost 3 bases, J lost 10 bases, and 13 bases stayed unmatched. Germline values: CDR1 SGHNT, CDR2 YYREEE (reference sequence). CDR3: CASSSPGQGGYGAFF. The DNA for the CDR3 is TGTGCCAGCAGCTCACCGGGACAGGGAGGATACGGAGCTTTCTTT.

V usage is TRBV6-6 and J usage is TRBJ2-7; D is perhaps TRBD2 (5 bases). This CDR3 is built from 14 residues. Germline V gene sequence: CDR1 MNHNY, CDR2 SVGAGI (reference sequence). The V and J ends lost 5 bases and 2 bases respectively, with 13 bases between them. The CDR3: CASSPGRNPYEQYF. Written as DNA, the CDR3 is TGTGCCAGCAGTCCGGGAAGGAATCCCTACGAGCAGTACTTC.

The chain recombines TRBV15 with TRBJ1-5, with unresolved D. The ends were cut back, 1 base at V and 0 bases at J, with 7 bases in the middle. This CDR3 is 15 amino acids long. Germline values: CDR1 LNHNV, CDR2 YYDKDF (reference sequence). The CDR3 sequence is CATSRGSISNQPQHF. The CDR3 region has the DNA TGTGCCACCAGCAGAGGTTCCATTAGCAATCAGCCCCAGCATTTT.

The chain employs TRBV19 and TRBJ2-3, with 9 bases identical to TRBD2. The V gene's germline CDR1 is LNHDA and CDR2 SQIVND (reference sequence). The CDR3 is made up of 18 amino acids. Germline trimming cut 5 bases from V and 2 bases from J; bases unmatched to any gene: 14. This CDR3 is CASSPGTSRSRFTDTQYF. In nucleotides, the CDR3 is TGTGCCAGTAGTCCCGGGACTAGCCGATCCCGATTCACAGATACGCAGTATTTT.

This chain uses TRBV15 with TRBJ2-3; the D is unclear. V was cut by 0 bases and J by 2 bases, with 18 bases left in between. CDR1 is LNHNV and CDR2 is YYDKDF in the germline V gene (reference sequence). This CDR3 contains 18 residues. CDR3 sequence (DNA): TGTGCCACCAGCAGAGATGCCCCCTGGCAGTCCGTCACAGATACGCAGTATTTT. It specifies CATSRDAPWQSVTDTQYF.

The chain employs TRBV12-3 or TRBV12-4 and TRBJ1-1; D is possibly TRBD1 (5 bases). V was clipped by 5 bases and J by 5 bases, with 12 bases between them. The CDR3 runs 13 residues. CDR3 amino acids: CASSTSRETEAFF. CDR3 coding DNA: TGTGCCAGCAGTACATCCAGGGAAACTGAAGCTTTCTTT.

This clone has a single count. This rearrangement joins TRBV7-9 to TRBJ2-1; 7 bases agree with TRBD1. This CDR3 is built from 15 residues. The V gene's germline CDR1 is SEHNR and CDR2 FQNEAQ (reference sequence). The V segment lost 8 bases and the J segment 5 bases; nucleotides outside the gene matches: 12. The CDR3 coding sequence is TGTGCCAGCTCCCCGAGGCCAGGGGGTAACAATGAGCAGTTCTTC. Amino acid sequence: CASSPRPGGNNEQFF.

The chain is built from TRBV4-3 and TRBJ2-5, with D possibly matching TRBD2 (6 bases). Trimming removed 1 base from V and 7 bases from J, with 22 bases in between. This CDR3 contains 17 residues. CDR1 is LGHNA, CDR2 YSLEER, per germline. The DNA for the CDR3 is TGCGCCAGCAGCCAAGTTTTTGCGGGGCAAGCCAAGAGGACCCAGTACTTC. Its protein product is CASSQVFAGQAKRTQYF.

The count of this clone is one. The CDR3, as DNA: TGTGCCAGCAGCTTGGTCACTAGCGGCTCCTACGAGCAGTACTTC. This sequence encodes CASSLVTSGSYEQYF. This chain connects TRBV5-4 to TRBJ2-7; 8 bases are a match to TRBD2. Germline V lookup: CDR1 SGHNT, CDR2 YYREEE (reference sequence). V lost 0 bases and J lost 0; bases outside the gene matches: 2. The length of the CDR3 is 15 residues.

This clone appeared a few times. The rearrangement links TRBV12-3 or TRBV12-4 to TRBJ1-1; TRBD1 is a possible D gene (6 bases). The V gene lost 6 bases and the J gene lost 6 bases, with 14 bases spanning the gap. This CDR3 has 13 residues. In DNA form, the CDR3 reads TGTGCCAGCAGCTTATACAGGGTCTCTGAAGCTTTCTTT. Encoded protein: CASSLYRVSEAFF.

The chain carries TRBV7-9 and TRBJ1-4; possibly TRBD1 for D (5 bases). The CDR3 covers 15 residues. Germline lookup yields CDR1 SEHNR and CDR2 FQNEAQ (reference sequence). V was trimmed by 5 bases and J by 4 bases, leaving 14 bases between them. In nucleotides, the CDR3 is TGTGCCAGCAGCCCCCGTGAAGGGGATAATGAAAAACTGTTTTTT. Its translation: CASSPREGDNEKLFF.

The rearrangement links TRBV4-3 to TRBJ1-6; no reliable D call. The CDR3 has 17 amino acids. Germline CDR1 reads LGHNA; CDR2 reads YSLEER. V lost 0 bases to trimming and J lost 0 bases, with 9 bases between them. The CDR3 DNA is TGCGCCAGCAGCCAAGATCCCCCGAGCTCCTATAATTCACCCCTCCACTTT. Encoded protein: CASSQDPPSSYNSPLHF.

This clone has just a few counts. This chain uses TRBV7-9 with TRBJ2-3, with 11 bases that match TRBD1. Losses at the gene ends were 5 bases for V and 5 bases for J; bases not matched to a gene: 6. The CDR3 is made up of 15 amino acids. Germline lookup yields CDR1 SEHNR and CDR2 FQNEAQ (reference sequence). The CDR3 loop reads CASSADRGPEDTQYF. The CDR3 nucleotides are TGTGCCAGCAGCGCGGACAGGGGGCCGGAAGATACGCAGTATTTT.

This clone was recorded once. CDR3 sequence reads: CASSHLAAREKLFF. CDR3 in DNA: TGCGCCAGCAGCCACCTCGCGGCGAGAGAAAAACTGTTTTTT. The V gene is TRBV4-1, the J gene TRBJ1-4; no clear D gene. There are 14 residues in the CDR3. Germline V gene data show CDR1 as MGHRA and CDR2 as YSYEKL. V was clipped by 3 bases and J by 8 bases, with 13 bases between them.

The DNA for the CDR3 is TGTGCCAGCAGCAAGAACAGGGGGCTCGAGCAGTACTTC. This gives the protein CASSKNRGLEQYF. The chain joins TRBV11-2 to TRBJ2-7, with 9 bases fitting TRBD1. V gave up 5 bases and J gave up 6 bases; unmatched junction bases: 5. The CDR3 is 13 amino acids. Germline assignment: CDR1 SGHAT and CDR2 FQNNGV.

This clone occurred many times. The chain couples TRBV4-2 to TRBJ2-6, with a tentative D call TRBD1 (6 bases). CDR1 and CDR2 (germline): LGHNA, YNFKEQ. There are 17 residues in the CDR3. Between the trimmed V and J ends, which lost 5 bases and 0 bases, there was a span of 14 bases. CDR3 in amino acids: CASSSSTGNSGANVLTF. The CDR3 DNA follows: TGTGCCAGCAGCTCGAGTACAGGGAACTCTGGGGCCAACGTCCTGACTTTC.

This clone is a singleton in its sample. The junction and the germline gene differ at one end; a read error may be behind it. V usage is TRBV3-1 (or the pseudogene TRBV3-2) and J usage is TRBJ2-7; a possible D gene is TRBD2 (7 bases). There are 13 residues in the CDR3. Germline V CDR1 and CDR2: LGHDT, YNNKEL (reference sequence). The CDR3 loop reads CASSQGLRGRRDF. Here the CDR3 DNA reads TGTGCCAGCAGCCAAGGACTGCGGGGGCGGCGGGACTTC.

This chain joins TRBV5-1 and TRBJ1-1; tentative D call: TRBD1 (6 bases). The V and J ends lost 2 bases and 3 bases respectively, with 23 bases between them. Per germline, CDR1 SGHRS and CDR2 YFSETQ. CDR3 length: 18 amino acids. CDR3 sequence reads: CASSFPPRGVSRDTEAFF. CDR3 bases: TGCGCCAGCAGCTTCCCTCCCAGGGGAGTTTCGAGAGACACTGAAGCTTTCTTT.

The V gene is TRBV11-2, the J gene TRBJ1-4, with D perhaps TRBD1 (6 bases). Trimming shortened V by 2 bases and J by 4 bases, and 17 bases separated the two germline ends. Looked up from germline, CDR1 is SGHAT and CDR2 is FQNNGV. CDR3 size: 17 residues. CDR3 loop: CASSLSNWGLGNEKLFF. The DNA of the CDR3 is TGTGCCAGCAGCTTAAGCAATTGGGGGCTGGGTAATGAAAAACTGTTTTTT.

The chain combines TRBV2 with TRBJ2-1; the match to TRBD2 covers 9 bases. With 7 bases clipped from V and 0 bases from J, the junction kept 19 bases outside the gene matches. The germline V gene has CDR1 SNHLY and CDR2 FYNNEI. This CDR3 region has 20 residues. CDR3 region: CASTTVEVGSGRVSYNEQFF. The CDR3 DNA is TGTGCCAGCACGACCGTTGAGGTGGGTAGCGGGAGAGTCTCCTACAATGAGCAGTTCTTC.

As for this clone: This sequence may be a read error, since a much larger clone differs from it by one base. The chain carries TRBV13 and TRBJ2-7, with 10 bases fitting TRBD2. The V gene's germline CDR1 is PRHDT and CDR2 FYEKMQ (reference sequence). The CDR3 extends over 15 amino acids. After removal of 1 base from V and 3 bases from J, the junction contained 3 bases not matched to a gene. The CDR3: CASSLAASGGYEQYF. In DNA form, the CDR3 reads TGTGCCAGCAGCTTAGCGGCTAGCGGGGGCTACGAGCAGTACTTC. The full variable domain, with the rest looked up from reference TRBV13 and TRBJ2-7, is AAGVIQSPRHLIKEKRETATLKCYPIPRHDTVYWYQQGPGQDPQFLISFYEKMQSDKGSIPDRFSAQQFSDYHSELNMSSLELGDSALYFCASSLAASGGYEQYFGPGTRLTVT.

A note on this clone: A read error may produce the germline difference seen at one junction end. The CDR3 DNA sequence: TGTGCCAGCAGGGGCCAGAGCAGCTCTGGAAACACCATATATTTT. Translation gives CASRGQSSSGNTIYF. This chain joins TRBV5-1 and TRBJ1-3; possibly TRBD1 for D (6 bases). Germline CDR1 SGHRS, CDR2 YFSETQ. The CDR3 length is 15 residues.

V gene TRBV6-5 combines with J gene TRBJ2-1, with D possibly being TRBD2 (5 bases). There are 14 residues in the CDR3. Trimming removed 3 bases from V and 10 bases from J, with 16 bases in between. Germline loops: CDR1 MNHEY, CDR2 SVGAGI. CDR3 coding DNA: TGTGCCAGCAGTTATCCGGGCGCCGGCGGGGAGCAGTTCTTC. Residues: CASSYPGAGGEQFF.

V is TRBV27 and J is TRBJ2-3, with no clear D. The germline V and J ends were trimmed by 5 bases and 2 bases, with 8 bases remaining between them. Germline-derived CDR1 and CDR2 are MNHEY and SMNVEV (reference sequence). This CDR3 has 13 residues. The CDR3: CASSVLITDTQYF. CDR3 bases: TGTGCCAGCAGTGTCCTAATCACAGATACGCAGTATTTT.

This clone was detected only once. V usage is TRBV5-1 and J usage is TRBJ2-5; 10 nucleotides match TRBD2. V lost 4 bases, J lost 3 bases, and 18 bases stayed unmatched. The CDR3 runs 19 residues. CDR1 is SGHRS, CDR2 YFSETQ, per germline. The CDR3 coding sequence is TGCGCCAGCAGCCCGCGATTTGGGCCCCTAGCGGGAGAAAAAGAGACCCAGTACTTC. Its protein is CASSPRFGPLAGEKETQYF.

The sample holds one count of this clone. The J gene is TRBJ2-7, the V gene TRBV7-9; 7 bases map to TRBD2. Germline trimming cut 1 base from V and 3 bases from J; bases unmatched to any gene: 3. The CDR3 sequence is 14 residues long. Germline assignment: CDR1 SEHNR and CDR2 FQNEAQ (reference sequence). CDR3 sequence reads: CASSLEASGYEQYF. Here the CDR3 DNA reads TGTGCCAGCAGCTTAGAGGCTAGCGGCTACGAGCAGTACTTC.

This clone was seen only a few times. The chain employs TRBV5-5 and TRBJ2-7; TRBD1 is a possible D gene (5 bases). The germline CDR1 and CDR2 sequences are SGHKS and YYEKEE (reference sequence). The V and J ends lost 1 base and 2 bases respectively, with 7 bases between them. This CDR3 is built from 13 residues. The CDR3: CASSLTGTYEQYF. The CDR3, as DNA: TGTGCCAGCAGCTTGACAGGAACCTACGAGCAGTACTTC.